What follows describes a single T cell receptor (beta chain). The source of the sample is a study of shared clonotypes between healthy human individuals. Sorted subsets were amplified in replicate PCRs using around 220 ng DNA, some 31,000 T cell genomes. The protocol was immunoSEQ multiplex PCR, while the TCRdb copy is restricted to in-frame clones and leaves out a portion. The table shows about 380,000 clones, with 90% to 97% occurring only once. In germline, CDR1 is SQVTM, CDR2 ANQGSEA. V lost 7 bases, J lost 4 bases, and 16 bases lay in between. The CDR3 contains 13 residues. Input material: memory CD8+ T cells sorted from blood. Documented subset: CD45RO+ cells pooled with CCR7-negative TemRA cells. The chain carries TRBV29-1 and TRBJ1-2; D is perhaps TRBD1 (6 bases). This TCR was recovered from a man aged 25-45 years in good health. CDR3 loop: CSARQEAPYGYTF. The CDR3 nucleotides read TGCAGCGCCCGACAGGAGGCGCCCTATGGCTACACCTTC. The full variable domain, rest sourced from reference TRBV29-1 and TRBJ1-2, is SAVISQKPSRDICQRGTSLTIQCQVDSQVTMMFWYRQQPGQSLTLIATANQGSEATYESGFVIDKFPISRPNLTFSTLTVSNMSPEDSSIYLCSARQEAPYGYTFGSGTRLTVV.